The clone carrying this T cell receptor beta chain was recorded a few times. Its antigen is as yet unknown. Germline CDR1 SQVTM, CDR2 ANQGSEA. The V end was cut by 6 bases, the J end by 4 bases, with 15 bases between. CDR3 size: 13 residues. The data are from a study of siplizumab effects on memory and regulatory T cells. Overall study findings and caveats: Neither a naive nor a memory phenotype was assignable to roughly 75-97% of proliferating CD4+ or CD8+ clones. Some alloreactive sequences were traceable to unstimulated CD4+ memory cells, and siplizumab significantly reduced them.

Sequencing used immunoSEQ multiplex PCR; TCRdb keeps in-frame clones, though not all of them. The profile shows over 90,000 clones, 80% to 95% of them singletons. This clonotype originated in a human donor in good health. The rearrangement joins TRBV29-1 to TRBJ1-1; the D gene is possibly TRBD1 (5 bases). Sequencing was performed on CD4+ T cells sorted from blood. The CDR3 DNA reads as TGCAGCGTCCGTACGGTCAGGGCCACTGAAGCTTTCTTT. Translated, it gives CSVRTVRATEAFF.